This is a list of T cell receptor beta chains from one sample in a study of beta chain features in type 1 diabetes. The repertoire was sequenced with immunoSEQ multiplex PCR; TCRdb's copy has only in-frame clones and lacks some. The data hold roughly 160,000 clones, with 6.5% to 9.5% observed a single time. The specimen sequenced was central memory CD4+ T cells from blood. The receptors derive from a woman aged 40 to 55 with type 1 diabetes. Both conserved end residues are part of each CDR3. D genes are given only for firm matches. Not all rows give a size; the values are once, few, many and, for expanded clones, a class.

d_call j_call v_call clone_size cdr3_aa cdr3_nt
- TRBJ2-3 TRBV5-5 - CASSLGLGGQTDTQYF TGTGCCAGCAGCTTGGGTCTCGGGGGGCAAACAGATACGCAGTATTTT
- TRBJ2-1 TRBV9 few CASSVEAVFYNEQFF TGTGCCAGCAGCGTAGAAGCGGTGTTCTACAATGAGCAGTTCTTC
- TRBJ2-6 TRBV11-2 few CASSLDHGGANVLTF TGTGCCAGCAGCCTGGATCACGGGGGGGCCAACGTCCTGACTTTC
- TRBJ1-1 TRBV9 few CASTPGVGSTEAFF TGTGCCAGCACCCCAGGGGTGGGTTCGACTGAAGCTTTCTTT
- TRBJ1-1 TRBV15 - CATSRDEGVGAFF TGTGCCACCAGCAGAGATGAGGGGGTCGGAGCTTTCTTT
TRBD2 TRBJ2-7 TRBV28 few CASGTSVGVLYF TGTGCCTCGGGGACTAGCGTCGGCGTCTTGTACTTC
TRBD1 TRBJ2-7 TRBV27 - CASSSKGTGGNYEQYF TGTGCCAGCAGTTCAAAAGGGACAGGGGGCAACTACGAGCAGTACTTC
- TRBJ1-2 TRBV28 few CASSAGNNYGYTF TGTGCCAGCAGCGCTGGCAATAACTATGGCTACACCTTC
- TRBJ1-1 TRBV7-9 few CASSPGTPNTEAFF TGTGCCAGCAGCCCCGGGACACCGAACACTGAAGCTTTCTTT
- TRBJ1-5 TRBV4-3 many CASSQDLSSGWNQPQHF TGCGCCAGCAGCCAAGATCTATCCTCAGGGTGGAATCAGCCCCAGCATTTT
TRBD1 TRBJ2-7 TRBV7-2 few CASSIQGRGIYF TGTGCCAGCAGCATACAGGGGCGAGGTATTTACTTC
TRBD1 TRBJ2-5 TRBV5-1 few CASSLDTGQGQETQYF TGCGCCAGCAGCTTGGATACGGGACAGGGTCAAGAGACCCAGTACTTC
TRBD1 TRBJ1-1 TRBV7-9 few CASSFPTGGLGTEAFF TGTGCCAGCAGCTTTCCGACAGGGGGCTTGGGAACTGAAGCTTTCTTT
- TRBJ1-1 TRBV7-8 few CASSSSGIKAFF TGTGCCAGCAGCTCGTCCGGGATCAAAGCTTTCTTT
TRBD1 TRBJ1-5 TRBV28 few CASSLGQERNQPQHF TGTGCCAGCAGTTTGGGACAGGAAAGAAATCAGCCCCAGCATTTT
- TRBJ2-1 TRBV14 few CASSLLGSANNEQFF TGTGCCAGCAGCCTCCTGGGTAGCGCAAACAATGAGCAGTTCTTC
- TRBJ1-2 TRBV5-6 - CASSKFGGSINYGYTF TGTGCCAGCAGCAAGTTTGGGGGCTCTATTAACTATGGCTACACCTTC
TRBD1 TRBJ2-5 TRBV7-2 - CASSPGGPREETQYF TGTGCCAGCAGCCCAGGGGGACCCCGAGAGGAGACCCAGTACTTC
- TRBJ2-3 TRBV6-5 - CASSRTVSGENTQYF TGTGCCAGCAGTCGGACAGTCTCTGGGGAAAATACGCAGTATTTT
TRBD1 TRBJ1-6 TRBV5-4 many CASTSGQAGSYNSPLHF TGTGCCAGCACCAGTGGACAGGCCGGCTCCTATAATTCACCCCTCCACTTT
TRBD1 TRBJ1-2 TRBV29-1 many CSVDGQDFGGYTF TGCAGCGTTGATGGACAGGATTTCGGTGGCTACACCTTC
- TRBJ2-7 TRBV18 - CASSPNARAYEQYF TGTGCCAGCTCACCCAACGCGAGGGCCTACGAGCAGTACTTC
TRBD2 TRBJ2-1 TRBV11-2 few CASSPRTSGSYNEQFF TGTGCCAGCAGCCCCCGGACTAGCGGGAGCTACAATGAGCAGTTCTTC
- TRBJ2-3 TRBV2 - CASRSGTTSDPSTDTQYF TGTGCCAGCAGGTCCGGGACAACCTCAGATCCTAGCACAGATACGCAGTATTTT
- TRBJ1-2 TRBV9 few CASSVLRESDGYTF TGTGCCAGCAGCGTACTTAGGGAGTCCGACGGCTACACCTTC
TRBD2 TRBJ2-7 TRBV28 - CASSPTAGREQYF TGTGCCAGCAGTCCCACAGCGGGGCGGGAGCAGTACTTC
TRBD2 TRBJ2-3 TRBV7-2 - CASSAGTTDTQYF TGTGCCAGCAGCGCCGGGACTACCGATACGCAGTATTTT
- TRBJ2-7 TRBV6-1 few CASSEVGYEQYF TGTGCCAGCAGTGAAGTCGGTTACGAGCAGTACTTC
TRBD2 TRBJ2-1 TRBV19 few CASSSPGTSGYNEQFF TGTGCCAGTAGTTCTCCCGGGACTAGCGGTTACAATGAGCAGTTCTTC